This T cell receptor beta chain was found in a study of beta chain features in type 1 diabetes. The whole isolated RNA underwent reverse transcription, so sequencing captured expressed TCRB transcripts. About 3.7 million reads on average were seen across naive, central memory and regulatory T cell samples. Some clones are missing from TCRdb's copy, which holds only in-frame ones; the method was immunoSEQ multiplex PCR. Of 860,000 or so clones listed, about a sixth were seen once; the top ten hold 0.02% to 0.03%. The CDR3 consists of 13 residues. V was clipped by 8 bases and J by 2 bases; unmatched bases: 3. CDR1 ENHRY and CDR2 SYGVKD come from the germline V gene.

This sequence originates from a woman aged 18 to 35 in good health. The rearrangement uses TRBV10-3 and TRBJ2-7; 10 nucleotides match TRBD2. Sequences were obtained from naive CD4+ T cells from blood. The CDR3 DNA sequence: TGTGCCATCGGGACTAGCGAACCCTACGAGCAGTACTTC. Amino acid sequence: CAIGTSEPYEQYF.